The rows below give T cell receptor beta chains drawn from one sample of a study of blood T cells in healthy people across ages. TCRdb passed the 5' RACE reads through MiXCR, listing each CDR3 protein once. The sample lists over 1,300,000 distinct CDR3 sequences; approximately 60% were seen once. The sample consisted of blood. These receptors were taken from a man between 18 and 29 years old in good health. Each CDR3 is given with its conserved first and last residue. The D gene is left open where the match is weak. Size values are once, few and many counts, or a class for expanded clones, and some rows have none.

size: few; D: TRBD1; V: TRBV4-1; J: TRBJ1-2; CDR3: CASSQASTGGVDGYTF; DNA: TGCGCCAGCAGCCAAGCCTCCACAGGGGGCGTGGATGGCTACACCTTC
size: -; D: TRBD2; V: TRBV27; J: TRBJ2-1; CDR3: CASSSHTGGSGRAGEQFF; DNA: TGTGCCAGCAGTTCCCACACAGGGGGTAGCGGGAGGGCTGGTGAGCAGTTCTTC
size: -; D: -; V: TRBV6-2/TRBV6-3; J: TRBJ2-7; CDR3: CASTGSRVSYEQYF; DNA: TGTGCCAGCACTGGGTCCCGGGTCTCCTACGAGCAGTACTTC
size: -; D: TRBD2; V: TRBV4-3; J: TRBJ2-2; CDR3: CASSQDGGGTNTGELFF; DNA: TGCGCCAGCAGCCAAGACGGCGGGGGAACGAACACCGGGGAGCTGTTTTTT
size: -; D: -; V: TRBV29-1; J: TRBJ2-5; CDR3: CSAGDLQETQYF; DNA: TGCAGCGCAGGGGACTTACAAGAGACCCAGTACTTC
size: -; D: TRBD2; V: TRBV5-6; J: TRBJ2-7; CDR3: CASSARLAGIMDEQYF; DNA: TGTGCCAGCAGCGCCAGACTAGCCGGGATTATGGACGAGCAGTACTTC
size: few; D: -; V: TRBV5-1; J: TRBJ2-3; CDR3: CASWYGAVADTQYF; DNA: TGCGCCAGCTGGTACGGGGCGGTCGCAGATACGCAGTATTTT
size: -; D: TRBD2; V: TRBV7-9; J: TRBJ2-5; CDR3: CASQGSGAQETQYF; DNA: TGTGCCTCGCAAGGTAGCGGGGCTCAAGAGACCCAGTACTTC
size: -; D: -; V: TRBV20-1; J: TRBJ1-2; CDR3: CSAQTSHLGYTF; DNA: TGCAGTGCTCAAACGAGTCATCTTGGCTACACCTTC
size: -; D: -; V: TRBV29-1; J: TRBJ2-5; CDR3: CSVGQRQETQYF; DNA: TGCAGCGTTGGACAGAGGCAAGAGACCCAGTACTTC
size: -; D: -; V: TRBV6-5; J: TRBJ2-6; CDR3: CASGFSSGANVLTF; DNA: TGTGCCAGTGGATTTAGCTCTGGGGCCAACGTCCTGACTTTC
size: -; D: TRBD1; V: TRBV20-1; J: TRBJ2-7; CDR3: CSVFTGQGLGEQYF; DNA: TGCAGTGTGTTTACGGGACAGGGTCTAGGAGAGCAGTACTTC
size: -; D: -; V: TRBV9; J: TRBJ2-7; CDR3: CASSPSTGGTYEQYF; DNA: TGTGCCAGCAGCCCCTCTACGGGGGGCACCTACGAGCAGTACTTC
size: -; D: TRBD2; V: TRBV7-2; J: TRBJ2-7; CDR3: CASSHRLAVSSYEQYF; DNA: TGTGCCAGCAGCCACCGACTAGCGGTAAGCTCCTACGAGCAGTACTTC
size: few; D: -; V: TRBV27; J: TRBJ2-5; CDR3: CASARRQEKTQYF; DNA: TGTGCCAGCGCCCGGAGACAGGAGAAGACCCAGTACTTC
size: -; D: -; V: TRBV10-3; J: TRBJ2-4; CDR3: CAISPGTSGNIQYF; DNA: TGTGCCATCAGTCCCGGGACCTCAGGGAACATTCAGTACTTC
size: many; D: -; V: TRBV20-1; J: TRBJ2-4; CDR3: CSASVGGDLDIQYF; DNA: TGCAGTGCTAGCGTAGGGGGGGATTTAGACATTCAGTACTTC
size: -; D: TRBD2; V: TRBV7-2; J: TRBJ2-1; CDR3: CASSSPSGGSSSYNEQFF; DNA: TGTGCCAGCAGCTCCCCTAGCGGGGGGTCAAGCTCCTACAATGAGCAGTTCTTC
size: -; D: -; V: TRBV14; J: TRBJ1-2; CDR3: CASSRATGSLNYGYTF; DNA: TGTGCCAGCAGCCGGGCGACAGGCAGCTTGAACTATGGCTACACCTTC
size: -; D: -; V: TRBV29-1; J: TRBJ2-3; CDR3: CSVDRGEGTDTQYF; DNA: TGCAGCGTTGACAGGGGAGAGGGCACAGATACGCAGTATTTT
size: few; D: -; V: TRBV4-1; J: TRBJ2-1; CDR3: CASSQEALLVSSSDEQFF; DNA: TGCGCCAGCAGCCAAGAGGCCCTATTGGTCAGTTCAAGCGATGAGCAGTTCTTC
size: -; D: -; V: TRBV29-1; J: TRBJ2-5; CDR3: CSVRDSRRETQYF; DNA: TGCAGCGTCCGGGACTCCCGGCGAGAGACCCAGTACTTC
size: -; D: -; V: TRBV9; J: TRBJ2-3; CDR3: CASSVGGSPSTDTQYF; DNA: TGTGCCAGCAGCGTAGGTGGGAGCCCTAGCACAGATACGCAGTATTTT
size: -; D: -; V: TRBV29-1; J: TRBJ1-4; CDR3: CSVEAGNGEKLFF; DNA: TGCAGCGTTGAAGCCGGGAATGGTGAAAAACTGTTTTTT
size: few; D: TRBD1; V: TRBV20-1; J: TRBJ1-2; CDR3: CSARKRGPYGYTF; DNA: TGCAGTGCTAGAAAGAGGGGGCCCTATGGCTACACCTTC
size: -; D: -; V: TRBV4-1; J: TRBJ1-5; CDR3: CASSQVIQQPQHF; DNA: TGCGCCAGCAGCCAAGTTATTCAGCAGCCCCAGCATTTT
size: -; D: TRBD1; V: TRBV15; J: TRBJ1-4; CDR3: CATSRGPDRDLQLFF; DNA: TGTGCCACCAGCAGAGGCCCGGACAGGGACTTACAACTGTTTTTT
size: few; D: TRBD1; V: TRBV20-1; J: TRBJ1-5; CDR3: CSASHRGQPQHF; DNA: TGCAGTGCTTCACACAGGGGTCAGCCCCAGCATTTT
size: -; D: TRBD2; V: TRBV7-9; J: TRBJ2-3; CDR3: CASSETSHTDTQYF; DNA: TGTGCCAGCAGCGAGACTAGCCACACAGATACGCAGTATTTT
size: -; D: -; V: TRBV11-2; J: TRBJ1-2; CDR3: CASSLSNTAYGYTF; DNA: TGTGCCAGCAGCTTGAGTAATACAGCTTATGGCTACACCTTC
size: once; D: TRBD2; V: TRBV20-1; J: TRBJ2-5; CDR3: CSARDGGGRETQYF; DNA: TGCAGTGCTAGAGATGGGGGGGGAAGAGAGACCCAGTACTTC